Listed below are T cell receptor beta chains from one sample, sequenced in a study of blood T cell repertoires in COVID-19. Clones were sequenced by immunoSEQ multiplex PCR, and TCRdb holds only the in-frame ones, with some missing. This sample has approximately 150,000 clones, with over 65% found just once. Specimen: peripheral blood. The receptors derive from a man between 65 and 80 years old with acute or convalescent COVID-19. CDR3s include the opening cysteine and the closing phenylalanine or tryptophan. Each record gives: V gene, J gene, D gene, clone size, CDR3 protein, CDR3 DNA. The D gene is left open where the match is weak. Some rows have no size entry. The others give once, few or many, or a class for an expanded clone.

>TRBV2|TRBJ1-5|NA|NA
CASRGSGSNQPQHF
TGTGCCAGCAGAGGATCAGGGAGCAATCAGCCCCAGCATTTT
>TRBV28|TRBJ1-6|TRBD1|NA
CASVSVQGASYNSPLHF
TGTGCCAGCGTTTCCGTACAGGGGGCCTCCTATAATTCACCCCTCCACTTT
>TRBV5-1|TRBJ1-3|NA|NA
CASSLGAPLGNTIYF
TGCGCCAGCAGCTTGGGGGCACCGCTGGGAAACACCATATATTTT
>TRBV2|TRBJ2-7|TRBD2|NA
CASSEYLLAENYEQYF
TGTGCCAGCAGTGAGTATTTGCTAGCGGAGAACTACGAGCAGTACTTC
>TRBV11-2|TRBJ2-3|NA|NA
CASSNRGGVDTQYF
TGTGCCAGCAGCAATAGGGGGGGGGTTGATACGCAGTATTTT
>TRBV27|TRBJ2-3|TRBD1|NA
CASSLRTGTQYF
TGTGCCAGCAGTCTAAGGACAGGGACGCAGTATTTT
>TRBV25-1|TRBJ1-6|NA|NA
CASSGHGTGTQPLHF
TGTGCCAGCAGTGGACACGGGACTGGAACGCAACCCCTCCACTTT
>TRBV19|TRBJ1-2|NA|NA
CASSIGGAHGYTF
TGTGCCAGTAGTATTGGGGGGGCTCATGGCTACACCTTC
>TRBV6-5|TRBJ1-2|NA|NA
CASSPQENYGYTF
TGTGCCAGCAGTCCCCAGGAAAACTATGGCTACACCTTC
>TRBV30|TRBJ1-5|NA|NA
CAWSYGDSQPQHF
TGTGCCTGGAGTTACGGGGATTCTCAGCCCCAGCATTTT
>TRBV7-8|TRBJ1-5|TRBD1|NA
CASSFGQGAAYNQPQHF
TGTGCCAGCAGCTTCGGACAGGGGGCCGCGTACAATCAGCCCCAGCATTTT
>TRBV5-1|TRBJ2-2|NA|NA
CASSRTGGNTGELFF
TGCGCCAGCAGCAGAACGGGGGGCAACACCGGGGAGCTGTTTTTT
>TRBV18|TRBJ1-5|NA|NA
CASSPEGSLQPQHF
TGTGCCAGCTCACCAGAGGGATCCCTTCAGCCCCAGCATTTT
>TRBV18|TRBJ1-4|TRBD1|NA
CASSTPGTGSRKLFF
TGTGCCAGCTCAACTCCGGGGACAGGGTCTCGAAAACTGTTTTTT
>TRBV29-1|TRBJ1-1|TRBD1|NA
CSVADRMDTEAFF
TGCAGCGTTGCGGACAGGATGGACACTGAAGCTTTCTTT
>TRBV9|TRBJ1-4|NA|NA
CASSARGIPTNEKLFF
TGTGCCAGCTCGGCACGAGGGATACCAACTAATGAAAAACTGTTTTTT
>TRBV5-5|TRBJ2-2|TRBD1|NA
CASSYRQGLNTGELFF
TGTGCCAGCAGCTACCGACAGGGGCTGAACACCGGGGAGCTGTTTTTT
>TRBV9|TRBJ2-1|TRBD2|NA
CASSVATSGITANEQFF
TGTGCCAGCAGCGTAGCGACTAGCGGGATTACGGCCAATGAGCAGTTCTTC
>TRBV6-1|TRBJ1-3|NA|NA
CASSENSPGTTGNTIYF
TGTGCCAGCAGTGAAAATTCCCCGGGAACAACTGGAAACACCATATATTTT
>TRBV7-2|TRBJ2-7|TRBD2|NA
CASSSKRDYEQYF
TGTGCCAGCAGCTCTAAGCGGGACTACGAGCAGTACTTC
>TRBV4-1|TRBJ2-4|NA|NA
CASSPGHPTENIQYF
TGCGCCAGCAGCCCTGGACATCCCACGGAGAACATTCAGTACTTC
>TRBV12-3/TRBV12-4|TRBJ2-1|NA|NA
CASSFSQRRWFF
TGTGCCAGCAGTTTTAGCCAGCGCCGCTGGTTCTTC
>TRBV20-1|TRBJ1-6|TRBD1|NA
CSASRRQGPTNSPLHF
TGCAGTGCTAGTAGGAGACAGGGACCTACGAATTCACCCCTCCACTTT
>TRBV24-1|TRBJ2-2|TRBD1|once
CATDRGYTGELFF
TGTGCCACAGACAGGGGATACACCGGGGAGCTGTTTTTT
>TRBV5-1|TRBJ2-1|TRBD1|NA
CASSWIQGYSYNEQFF
TGCGCCAGCAGCTGGATACAGGGGTACTCCTACAATGAGCAGTTCTTC
>TRBV6-6|TRBJ1-1|NA|NA
CASADMGEGTEAFF
TGTGCCAGCGCGGACATGGGGGAGGGCACTGAAGCTTTCTTT
>TRBV11-2|TRBJ2-7|TRBD2|NA
CASTARGGLAGRTYEQYF
TGTGCCAGCACCGCGAGGGGCGGGCTAGCGGGGCGGACCTACGAGCAGTACTTC
>TRBV28|TRBJ2-5|TRBD1|NA
CASSPPDRVQETQYF
TGTGCCAGCAGTCCGCCGGACAGGGTCCAAGAGACCCAGTACTTC
>TRBV19|TRBJ2-1|TRBD2|NA
CASRLTSGGAGEQFF
TGTGCCAGTAGGTTGACTAGCGGGGGGGCCGGGGAGCAGTTCTTC
>TRBV27|TRBJ1-5|TRBD1|few
CASSLGQGGGQPQHF
TGTGCCAGCAGTCTAGGGCAGGGGGGAGGACAGCCCCAGCATTTT
>TRBV6-2/TRBV6-3|TRBJ2-3|TRBD2|NA
CASSDAGTSGKDTQYF
TGTGCCAGCAGTGACGCCGGGACTAGCGGGAAAGATACGCAGTATTTT
>TRBV27|TRBJ1-1|NA|NA
CASSSYRSTTEAFF
TGTGCCAGCAGCTCATACAGAAGTACCACTGAAGCTTTCTTT
>TRBV20-1|TRBJ2-7|TRBD1|NA
CSASGRDSFIYEQYF
TGCAGTGCTAGTGGCCGGGACAGTTTTATCTACGAGCAGTACTTC
>TRBV5-1|TRBJ1-4|TRBD1|NA
CASSPGQTTPNEKLFF
TGCGCCAGCAGCCCGGGACAGACCACCCCCAATGAAAAACTGTTTTTT
>TRBV6-5|TRBJ2-3|NA|NA
CASLIGVADTQYF
TGTGCCAGCCTTATCGGGGTAGCAGATACGCAGTATTTT
>TRBV29-1|TRBJ2-3|NA|NA
CSVNTEFGTDTQYF
TGCAGCGTCAATACGGAGTTTGGCACAGATACGCAGTATTTT
>TRBV5-1|TRBJ1-4|NA|NA
CASSPQVTANEKLFF
TGCGCCAGCAGCCCTCAGGTTACCGCTAATGAAAAACTGTTTTTT
>TRBV2|TRBJ2-2|NA|NA
CASRDQQGPTGELFF
TGTGCCAGCAGGGACCAACAGGGTCCGACCGGGGAGCTGTTTTTT
>TRBV20-1|TRBJ2-6|TRBD1|NA
CSASRQGRPGANVLTF
TGCAGTGCTAGTAGACAGGGGAGGCCTGGGGCCAACGTCCTGACTTTC
>TRBV9|TRBJ2-7|TRBD2|NA
CASSAGLSGSEQYF
TGTGCCAGCAGCGCGGGACTATCAGGTAGCGAGCAGTACTTC
>TRBV19|TRBJ2-5|NA|NA
CASSGGQQETQYF
TGTGCCAGTAGCGGGGGGCAACAAGAGACCCAGTACTTC
>TRBV19|TRBJ2-7|NA|NA
CASSTQGPYEQYF
TGTGCCAGTAGTACCCAGGGCCCCTACGAGCAGTACTTC
>TRBV18|TRBJ1-1|TRBD1|NA
CASSPRTGTSNTEAFF
TGTGCCAGCTCACCACGGACAGGGACCTCGAACACTGAAGCTTTCTTT
>TRBV7-9|TRBJ1-5|NA|few
CASTPGEGQPQHF
TGTGCCAGCACGCCGGGGGAGGGTCAGCCCCAGCATTTT
>TRBV3-1/TRBV3-2|TRBJ2-7|NA|NA
CASSQGPGVAYEQYF
TGTGCCAGCAGCCAAGGTCCGGGGGTGGCCTACGAGCAGTACTTC
>TRBV10-1|TRBJ1-2|TRBD1|NA
CAAHSGQGVDYGYTF
TGCGCCGCGCACTCTGGACAGGGGGTAGACTATGGCTACACCTTC
>TRBV29-1|TRBJ2-2|NA|NA
CSAWGGGNTGELFF
TGCAGCGCCTGGGGCGGCGGCAACACCGGGGAGCTGTTTTTT
>TRBV19|TRBJ1-1|TRBD1|once
CASSIDAGTGAGRAAFF
TGTGCCAGTAGTATAGATGCCGGGACAGGGGCTGGTCGAGCAGCTTTCTTT
>TRBV25-1|TRBJ1-2|NA|NA
CASSGGIPGRGNNYGYTF
TGTGCCAGCAGCGGGGGAATACCCGGGCGGGGCAATAACTATGGCTACACCTTC
>TRBV7-2|TRBJ1-3|NA|few
CASSLAAPGNTIYF
TGTGCCAGCAGCTTAGCGGCTCCTGGAAACACCATATATTTT
>TRBV10-3|TRBJ1-3|NA|NA
CAISGVAAFTF
TGTGCCATCAGTGGGGTGGCGGCTTTCACTTTT
>TRBV18|TRBJ1-1|NA|NA
CASSPPGDTEAFF
TGTGCCAGCTCCCCGCCAGGGGACACTGAAGCTTTCTTT
>TRBV5-1|TRBJ2-1|NA|NA
CASSLQGGSYNEQFF
TGCGCCAGCAGCTTGCAGGGGGGCTCCTACAATGAGCAGTTCTTC
>TRBV7-9|TRBJ2-1|TRBD2|NA
CASSLKLRLASPHNEQFF
TGTGCCAGCAGCTTAAAACTGCGACTAGCGAGCCCCCACAATGAGCAGTTCTTC
>TRBV24-1|TRBJ1-4|TRBD1|NA
CATSDSGTGGKLFF
TGTGCCACCAGTGATTCCGGGACAGGGGGAAAACTGTTTTTT
>TRBV27|TRBJ2-7|TRBD1|NA
CASSRTGGLPYEQYF
TGTGCCAGCAGTCGGACAGGGGGTTTGCCCTACGAGCAGTACTTC
>TRBV19|TRBJ2-5|NA|NA
CASSKLGALQETQYF
TGTGCCAGTAGTAAATTAGGGGCCCTCCAAGAGACCCAGTACTTC
>TRBV28|TRBJ2-3|TRBD2|NA
CASKLAGGTQYF
TGTGCCAGCAAGCTAGCGGGAGGTACGCAGTATTTT
>TRBV9|TRBJ1-4|NA|few
CASSVGPEEEKLFF
TGTGCCAGCAGCGTCGGACCGGAGGAGGAAAAACTGTTTTTT